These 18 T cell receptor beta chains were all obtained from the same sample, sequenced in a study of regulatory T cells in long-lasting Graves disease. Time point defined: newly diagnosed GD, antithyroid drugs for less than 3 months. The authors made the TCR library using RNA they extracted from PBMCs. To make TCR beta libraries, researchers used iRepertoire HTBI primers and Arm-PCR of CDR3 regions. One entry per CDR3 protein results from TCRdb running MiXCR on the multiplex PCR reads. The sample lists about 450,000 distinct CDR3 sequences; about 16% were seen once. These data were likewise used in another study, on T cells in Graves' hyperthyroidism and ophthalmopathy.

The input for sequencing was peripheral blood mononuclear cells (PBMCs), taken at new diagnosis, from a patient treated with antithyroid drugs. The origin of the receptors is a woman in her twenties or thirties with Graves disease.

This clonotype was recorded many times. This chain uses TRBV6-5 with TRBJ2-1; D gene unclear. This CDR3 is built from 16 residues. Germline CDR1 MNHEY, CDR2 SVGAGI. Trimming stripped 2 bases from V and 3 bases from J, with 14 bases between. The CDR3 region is CASSYLGQEHYNEQFF. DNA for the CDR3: TGTGCCAGCAGTTACCTGGGTCAGGAGCACTACAATGAGCAGTTCTTC.

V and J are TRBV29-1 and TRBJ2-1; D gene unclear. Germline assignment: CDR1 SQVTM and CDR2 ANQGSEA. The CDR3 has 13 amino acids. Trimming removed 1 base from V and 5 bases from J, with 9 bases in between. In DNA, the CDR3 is TGCAGCGTTGAAGGGACGATAAACAATGAGCAGTTCTTC. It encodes CSVEGTINNEQFF.

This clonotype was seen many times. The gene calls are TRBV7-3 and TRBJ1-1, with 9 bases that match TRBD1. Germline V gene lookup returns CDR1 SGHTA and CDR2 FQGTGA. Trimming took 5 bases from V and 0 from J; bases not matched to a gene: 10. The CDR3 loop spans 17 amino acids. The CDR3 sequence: CASSPYGQGPMNTEAFF. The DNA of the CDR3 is TGTGCCAGCAGCCCATACGGACAGGGGCCCATGAACACTGAAGCTTTCTTT. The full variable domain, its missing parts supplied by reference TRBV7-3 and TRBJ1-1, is GAGVSQTPSNKVTEKGKYVELRCDPISGHTALYWYRQSLGQGPEFLIYFQGTGAADDSGLPNDRFFAVRPEGSVSTLKIQRTERGDSAVYLCASSPYGQGPMNTEAFFGQGTRLTVV.

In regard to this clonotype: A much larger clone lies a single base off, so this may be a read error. CDR3 sequence (DNA): TGCAGTGCTGGATCCCTTAGGCGTGAGCAGTTCTTC. Translating gives CSAGSLRREQFF. The V call is TRBV20-1, the J call TRBJ2-1; the D is unclear. CDR3 size: 12 residues. The V end lost 5 bases, the J end lost 9 bases, and 14 bases lay between the germline ends. Germline assignment: CDR1 DFQATT and CDR2 SNEGSKA (reference sequence).

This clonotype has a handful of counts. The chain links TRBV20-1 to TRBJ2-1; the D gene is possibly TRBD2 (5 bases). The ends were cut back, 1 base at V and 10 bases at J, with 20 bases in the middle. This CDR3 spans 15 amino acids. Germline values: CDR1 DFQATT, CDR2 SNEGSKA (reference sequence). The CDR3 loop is CSARVTIGSPWEQFF. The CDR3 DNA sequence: TGCAGTGCTAGAGTCACGATAGGGAGCCCTTGGGAGCAGTTCTTC.

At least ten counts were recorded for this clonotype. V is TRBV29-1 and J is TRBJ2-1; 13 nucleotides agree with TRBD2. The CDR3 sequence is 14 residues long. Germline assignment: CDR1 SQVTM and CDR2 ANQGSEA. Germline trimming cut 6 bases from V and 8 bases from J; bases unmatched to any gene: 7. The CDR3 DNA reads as TGCAGCGTGGGGGGACTAGCGGGGCGGCATGAGCAGTTCTTC. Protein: CSVGGLAGRHEQFF.

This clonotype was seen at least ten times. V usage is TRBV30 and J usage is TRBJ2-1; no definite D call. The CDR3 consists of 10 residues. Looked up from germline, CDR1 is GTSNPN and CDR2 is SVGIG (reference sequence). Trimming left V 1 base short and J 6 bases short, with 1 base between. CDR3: CAWSANEQFF. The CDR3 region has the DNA TGTGCCTGGAGTGCCAATGAGCAGTTCTTC.

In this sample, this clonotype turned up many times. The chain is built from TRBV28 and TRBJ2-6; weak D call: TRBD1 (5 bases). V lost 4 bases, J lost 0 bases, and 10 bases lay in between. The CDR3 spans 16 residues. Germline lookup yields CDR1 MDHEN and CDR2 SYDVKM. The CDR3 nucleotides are TGTGCCAGCAGTTCCCAGGGTTACTCTGGGGCCAACGTCCTGACTTTC. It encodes CASSSQGYSGANVLTF.

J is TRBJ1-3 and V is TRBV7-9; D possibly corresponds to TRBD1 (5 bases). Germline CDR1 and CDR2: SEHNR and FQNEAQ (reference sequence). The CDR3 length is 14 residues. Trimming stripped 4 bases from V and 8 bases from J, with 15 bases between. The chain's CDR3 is CASSSSGMGYTIYF. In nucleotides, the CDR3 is TGTGCCAGCAGCTCGTCAGGGATGGGATACACCATATATTTT.

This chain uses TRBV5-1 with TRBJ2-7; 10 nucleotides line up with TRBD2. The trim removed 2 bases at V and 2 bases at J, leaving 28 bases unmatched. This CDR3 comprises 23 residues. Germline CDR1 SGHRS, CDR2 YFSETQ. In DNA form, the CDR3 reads TGCGCCAGCAGCTTATTTCCTAGCGGGAGTGCCATACACGAATTACGTGGAACCTACGAGCAGTACTTC. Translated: CASSLFPSGSAIHELRGTYEQYF.

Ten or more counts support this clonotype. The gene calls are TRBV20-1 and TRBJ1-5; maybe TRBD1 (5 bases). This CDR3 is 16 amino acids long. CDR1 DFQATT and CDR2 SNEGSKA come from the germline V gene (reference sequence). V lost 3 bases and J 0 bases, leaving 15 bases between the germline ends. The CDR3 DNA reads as TGCAGTGCTAGCGCCTCCCAGGGTTATAGCAATCAGCCCCAGCATTTT. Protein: CSASASQGYSNQPQHF.

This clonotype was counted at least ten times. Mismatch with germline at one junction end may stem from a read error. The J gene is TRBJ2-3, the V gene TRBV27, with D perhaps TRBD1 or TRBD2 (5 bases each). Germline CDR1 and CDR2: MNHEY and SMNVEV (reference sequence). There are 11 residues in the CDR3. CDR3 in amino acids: CASRFGGAQYF. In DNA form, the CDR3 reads TGTGCCAGCCGTTTTGGGGGTGCGCAGTATTTT.

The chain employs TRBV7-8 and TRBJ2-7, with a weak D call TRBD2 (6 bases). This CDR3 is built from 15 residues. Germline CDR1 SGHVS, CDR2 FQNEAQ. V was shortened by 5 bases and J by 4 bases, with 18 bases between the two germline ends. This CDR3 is CASSRLTGLQYEQYF. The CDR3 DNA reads TGTGCCAGCAGCCGACTTACGGGACTTCAATACGAGCAGTACTTC.

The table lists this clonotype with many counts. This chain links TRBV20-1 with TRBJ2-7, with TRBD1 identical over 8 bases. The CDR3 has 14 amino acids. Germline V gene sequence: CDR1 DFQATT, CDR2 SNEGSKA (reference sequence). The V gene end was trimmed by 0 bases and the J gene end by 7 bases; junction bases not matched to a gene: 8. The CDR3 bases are TGCAGTGCTAGAGATTGGACAGGGCGAAGTGAGCAGTACTTC. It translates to CSARDWTGRSEQYF.

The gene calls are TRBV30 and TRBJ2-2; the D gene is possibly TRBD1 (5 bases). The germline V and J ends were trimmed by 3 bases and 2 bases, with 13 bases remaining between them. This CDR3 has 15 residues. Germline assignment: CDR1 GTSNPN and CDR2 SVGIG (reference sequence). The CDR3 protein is CAWRQGPPNTGELFF. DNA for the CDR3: TGTGCCTGGAGGCAGGGTCCCCCTAACACCGGGGAGCTGTTTTTT.

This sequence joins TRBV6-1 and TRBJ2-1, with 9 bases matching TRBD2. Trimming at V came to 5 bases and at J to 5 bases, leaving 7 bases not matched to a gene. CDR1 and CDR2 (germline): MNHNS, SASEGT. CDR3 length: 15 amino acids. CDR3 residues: CASSPATSGNNEQFF. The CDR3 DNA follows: TGTGCCAGCAGTCCGGCGACTAGCGGTAACAATGAGCAGTTCTTC.

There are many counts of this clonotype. CDR3 DNA sequence: TGTGCCAGCAGCTTAAGGCTAGCCCTCAATGAGCAGTTCTTC. The encoded protein is CASSLRLALNEQFF. The J gene is TRBJ2-1, the V gene TRBV11-1, with D possibly being TRBD2 (5 bases). CDR1 and CDR2 (germline): SGHAT, FQDESV (reference sequence). The CDR3 spans 14 residues. V was cut by 2 bases and J by 6 bases, with 11 bases left in between. The entire variable domain, with the rest obtained from reference TRBV11-1 and TRBJ2-1, is as follows: EAEVAQSPRYKITEKSQAVAFWCDPISGHATLYWYRQILGQGPELLVQFQDESVVDDSQLPKDRFSAERLKGVDSTLKIQPAELGDSAMYLCASSLRLALNEQFFGPGTRLTVL.

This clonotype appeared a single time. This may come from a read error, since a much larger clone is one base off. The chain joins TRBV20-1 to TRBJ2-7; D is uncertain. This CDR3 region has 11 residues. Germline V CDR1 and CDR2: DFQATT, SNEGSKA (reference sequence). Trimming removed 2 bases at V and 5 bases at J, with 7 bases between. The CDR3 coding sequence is TGCAGTGCTAGAAAGGGAAACGAGCAGTACTTC. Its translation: CSARKGNEQYF.